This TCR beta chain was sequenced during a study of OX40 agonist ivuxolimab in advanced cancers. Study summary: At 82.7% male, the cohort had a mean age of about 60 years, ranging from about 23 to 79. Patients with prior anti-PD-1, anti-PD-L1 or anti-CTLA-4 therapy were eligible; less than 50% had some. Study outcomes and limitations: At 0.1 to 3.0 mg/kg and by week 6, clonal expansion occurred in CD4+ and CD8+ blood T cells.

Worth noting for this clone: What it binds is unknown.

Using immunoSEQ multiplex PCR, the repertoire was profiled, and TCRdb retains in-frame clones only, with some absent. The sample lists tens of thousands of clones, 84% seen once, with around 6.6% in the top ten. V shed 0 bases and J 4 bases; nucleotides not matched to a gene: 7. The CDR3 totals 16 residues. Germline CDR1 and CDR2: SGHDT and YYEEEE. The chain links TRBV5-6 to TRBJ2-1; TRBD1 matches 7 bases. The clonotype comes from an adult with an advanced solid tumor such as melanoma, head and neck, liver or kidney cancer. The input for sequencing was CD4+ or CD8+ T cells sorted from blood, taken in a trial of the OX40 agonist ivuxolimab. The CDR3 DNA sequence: TGTGCCAGCAGCTTGGTAGGGGGCGCGAGATACAATGAGCAGTTCTTC. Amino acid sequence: CASSLVGGARYNEQFF.